This T cell receptor beta chain derives from a study of glioma-infiltrating T cells after dendritic cell vaccination. Study-level background: Autologous tumor lysate-pulsed dendritic cell vaccination was given between the early 2000s and the early 2010s.

TCRB CDR3 was amplified from 2 ug genomic DNA or less. The primer mix had 60 V beta and 13 J beta primers. Using immunoSEQ multiplex PCR, the repertoire was profiled, and TCRdb retains in-frame clones only, with some absent. The profile shows around 100,000 clones, 75% to 85% of them singletons. Findings and limits, study-wide: Higher pretreatment TIL content predicted longer progression-free time and survival.

The V end lost 3 bases, the J end lost 7 bases, and 10 bases lay between the germline ends. Germline V gene sequence: CDR1 LNHDA, CDR2 SQIVND (reference sequence). The CDR3 has 13 residues. On this clone itself: Antigen unknown.

The chain uses TRBV19 and TRBJ2-1; possible D gene TRBD1, 6 bases. This sequence originates from a human donor with glioblastoma. The starting material was blood, obtained before dendritic cell vaccination. CDR3 sequence (DNA): TGTGCCAGTAGTATGAACACAGGGAATGAGCAGTTCTTC. This encodes CASSMNTGNEQFF.